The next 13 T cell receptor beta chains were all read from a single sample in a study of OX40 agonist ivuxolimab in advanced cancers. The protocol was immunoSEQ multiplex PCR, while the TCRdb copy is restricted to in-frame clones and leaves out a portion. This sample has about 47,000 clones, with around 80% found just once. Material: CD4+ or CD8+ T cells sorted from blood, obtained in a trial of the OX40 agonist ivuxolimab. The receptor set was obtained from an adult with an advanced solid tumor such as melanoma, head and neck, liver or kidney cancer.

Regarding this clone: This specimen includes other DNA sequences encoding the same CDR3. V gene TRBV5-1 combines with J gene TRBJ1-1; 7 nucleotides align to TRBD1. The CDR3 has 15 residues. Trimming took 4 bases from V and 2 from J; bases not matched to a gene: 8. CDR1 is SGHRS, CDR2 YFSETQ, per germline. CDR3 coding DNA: TGCGCCAGCAGCCCCGCCGGGACAGATAACACTGAAGCTTTCTTT. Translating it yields CASSPAGTDNTEAFF.

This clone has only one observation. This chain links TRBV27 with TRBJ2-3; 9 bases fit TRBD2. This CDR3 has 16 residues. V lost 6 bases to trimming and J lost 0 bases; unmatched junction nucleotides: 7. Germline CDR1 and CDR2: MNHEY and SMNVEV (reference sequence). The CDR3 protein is CASRAAGGSSTDTQYF. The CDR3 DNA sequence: TGTGCCAGCAGGGCCGCGGGGGGGTCTAGCACAGATACGCAGTATTTT.

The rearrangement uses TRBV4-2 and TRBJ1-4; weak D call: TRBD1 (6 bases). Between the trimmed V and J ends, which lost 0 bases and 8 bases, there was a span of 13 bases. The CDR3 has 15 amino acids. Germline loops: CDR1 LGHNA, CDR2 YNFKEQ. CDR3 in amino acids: CASSQDGGAREKLFF. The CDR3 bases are TGTGCCAGCAGCCAAGATGGGGGGGCGCGAGAAAAACTGTTTTTT.

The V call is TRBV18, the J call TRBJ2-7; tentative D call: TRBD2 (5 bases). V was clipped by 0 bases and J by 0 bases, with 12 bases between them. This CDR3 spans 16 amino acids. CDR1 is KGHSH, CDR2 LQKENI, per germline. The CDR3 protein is CASSPPSDPISYEQYF. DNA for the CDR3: TGTGCCAGCTCACCACCTAGCGACCCGATCTCCTACGAGCAGTACTTC. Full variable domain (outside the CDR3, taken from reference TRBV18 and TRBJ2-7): NAGVMQNPRHLVRRRGQEARLRCSPMKGHSHVYWYRQLPEEGLKFMVYLQKENIIDESGMPKERFSAEFPKEGPSILRIQQVVRGDSAAYFCASSPPSDPISYEQYFGPGTRLTVT.

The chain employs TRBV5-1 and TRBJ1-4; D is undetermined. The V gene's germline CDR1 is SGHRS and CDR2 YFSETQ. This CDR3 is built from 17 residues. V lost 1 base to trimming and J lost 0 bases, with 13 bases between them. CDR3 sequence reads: CASSLWQYGATNEKLFF. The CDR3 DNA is TGCGCCAGCAGCTTGTGGCAGTACGGTGCAACTAATGAAAAACTGTTTTTT.

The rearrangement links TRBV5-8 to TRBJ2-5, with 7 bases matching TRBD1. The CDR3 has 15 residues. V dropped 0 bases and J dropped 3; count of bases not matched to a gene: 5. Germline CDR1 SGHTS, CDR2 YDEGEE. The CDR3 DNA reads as TGTGCCAGCAGCTTGGGGACAGGAGGCGAAGAGACCCAGTACTTC. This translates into CASSLGTGGEETQYF.

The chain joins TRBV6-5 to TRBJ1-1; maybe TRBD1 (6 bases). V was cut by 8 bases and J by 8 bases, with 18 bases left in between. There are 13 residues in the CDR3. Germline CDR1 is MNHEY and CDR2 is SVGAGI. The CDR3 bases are TGTGCCAGCGCCACGGGGTGGACAGCCGAAGCTTTCTTT. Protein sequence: CASATGWTAEAFF.

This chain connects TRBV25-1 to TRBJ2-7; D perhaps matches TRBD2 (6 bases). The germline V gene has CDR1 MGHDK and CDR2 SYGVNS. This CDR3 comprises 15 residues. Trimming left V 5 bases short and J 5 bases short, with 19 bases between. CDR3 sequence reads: CASSITAGRVDEQYF. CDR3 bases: TGTGCCAGCAGTATTACTGCGGGGAGAGTGGACGAGCAGTACTTC.

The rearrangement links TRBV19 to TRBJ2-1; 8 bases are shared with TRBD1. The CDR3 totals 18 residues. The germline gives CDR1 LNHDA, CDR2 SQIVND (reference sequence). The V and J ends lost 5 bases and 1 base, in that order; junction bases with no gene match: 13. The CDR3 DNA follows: TGTGCCAGTAGTGTAACAGGGGGTTTGGGAGCATCCTACAATGAGCAGTTCTTC. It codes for CASSVTGGLGASYNEQFF.

CDR3 residues: CASSQVTVVREEQYF. The CDR3 nucleotides read TGCGCCAGCAGCCAGGTGACAGTAGTCCGGGAAGAGCAGTACTTC. The chain carries TRBV4-3 and TRBJ2-7; possibly TRBD1 or TRBD2 for D (5 bases each). This CDR3 is built from 15 residues. The germline V gene has CDR1 LGHNA and CDR2 YSLEER. V shed 3 bases and J shed 7 bases, with 19 bases lying between them.

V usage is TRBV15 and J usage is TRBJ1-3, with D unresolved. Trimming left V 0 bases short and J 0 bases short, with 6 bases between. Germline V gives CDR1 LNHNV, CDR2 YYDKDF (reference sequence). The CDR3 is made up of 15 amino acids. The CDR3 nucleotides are TGTGCCACCAGCAGAGATCTGGCCTCTGGAAACACCATATATTTT. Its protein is CATSRDLASGNTIYF.

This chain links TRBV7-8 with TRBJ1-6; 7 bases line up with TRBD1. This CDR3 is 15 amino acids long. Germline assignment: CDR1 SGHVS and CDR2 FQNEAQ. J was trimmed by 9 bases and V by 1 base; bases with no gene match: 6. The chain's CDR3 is CASSLGQGGGSPLHF. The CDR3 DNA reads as TGTGCCAGCAGCTTAGGGCAGGGGGGGGGTTCACCCCTCCACTTT. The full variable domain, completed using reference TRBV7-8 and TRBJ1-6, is GAGVSQSPRYKVAKRGQDVALRCDPISGHVSLFWYQQALGQGPEFLTYFQNEAQLDKSGLPSDRFFAERPEGSVSTLKIQRTQQEDSAVYLCASSLGQGGGSPLHFGNGTRLTVT.

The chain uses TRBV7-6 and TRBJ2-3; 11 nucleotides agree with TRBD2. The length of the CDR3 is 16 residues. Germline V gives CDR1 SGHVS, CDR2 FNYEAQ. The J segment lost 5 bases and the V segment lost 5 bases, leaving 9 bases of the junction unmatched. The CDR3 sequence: CASSGHSGGVGDTQYF. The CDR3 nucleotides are TGTGCCAGCAGCGGACATAGCGGGGGGGTAGGAGATACGCAGTATTTT.